This T cell receptor (beta chain) was identified during a study of blood T cell repertoires in COVID-19. Profiling relied on immunoSEQ multiplex PCR, and the TCRdb table lists in-frame clones only, not all of them. Counted here are about 270,000 clones, about 91% occurring once; the ten biggest clones make up over 1%. This clone was seen a single time. The CDR3 totals 15 residues. After removal of 6 bases from V and 2 bases from J, the junction contained 4 bases not matched to a gene. Looked up from germline, CDR1 is MGHRA and CDR2 is YSYEKL. This receptor was taken from a woman in her thirties or forties with acute COVID-19. The chain combines TRBV4-1 with TRBJ1-5; 10 bases are shared with TRBD1. Source material: PBMCs or T cells enriched from blood (not recorded which). The DNA for the CDR3 is TGCGCCAGCAGAGGGACAGGGGAGGGCAATCAGCCCCAGCATTTT. Translated, it gives CASRGTGEGNQPQHF.